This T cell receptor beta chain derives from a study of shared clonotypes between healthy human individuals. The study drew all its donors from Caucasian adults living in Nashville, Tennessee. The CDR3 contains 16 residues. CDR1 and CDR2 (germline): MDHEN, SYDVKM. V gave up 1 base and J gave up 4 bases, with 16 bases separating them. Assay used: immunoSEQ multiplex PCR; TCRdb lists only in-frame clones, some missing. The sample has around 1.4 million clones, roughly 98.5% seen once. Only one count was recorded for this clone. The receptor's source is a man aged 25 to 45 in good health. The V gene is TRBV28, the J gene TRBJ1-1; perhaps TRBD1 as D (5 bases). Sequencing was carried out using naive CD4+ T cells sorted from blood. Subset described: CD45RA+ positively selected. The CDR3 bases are TGTGCCAGCAGTTTATTTCGTCAGGGAGGAACCACTGAAGCTTTCTTT. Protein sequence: CASSLFRQGGTTEAFF.